These 13 T cell receptor beta chains originate from one sample sequenced in a study of T-cell memory formation after mild COVID-19. TCRdb processed the 5' RACE reads anew with MiXCR; each CDR3 protein has one entry. In the table there are roughly 500,000 distinct CDR3 sequences, roughly 21% of which are singletons. Sequenced sample: PBMCs or a T cell subset sorted from them (not recorded which). The source is an adult woman who had mild COVID-19 (a few samples of this study predate the infection). Cell type and time point are not known.

The J gene is TRBJ2-3, the V gene TRBV3-1, with D tentatively TRBD1 (5 bases). The CDR3 has 16 residues. The V and J ends lost 0 bases and 2 bases respectively, with 12 bases between them. CDR1 is LGHDT, CDR2 YNNKEL, per germline (reference sequence). The CDR3 nucleotides read TGTGCCAGCAGCCAAGAGCTGGACAATCCCACAGATACGCAGTATTTT. Protein sequence: CASSQELDNPTDTQYF.

The rearrangement uses TRBV30 and TRBJ1-1; 8 bases are shared with TRBD1. The germline V gene encodes CDR1 GTSNPN and CDR2 SVGIG (reference sequence). Trimming at V came to 4 bases and at J to 0 bases, leaving 4 bases not matched to a gene. This CDR3 is built from 14 residues. The CDR3 DNA reads as TGTGCCTGGAAGCAGGGGGCCATGAACACTGAAGCTTTCTTT. As protein: CAWKQGAMNTEAFF.

The V and J genes are TRBV7-6 and TRBJ2-7; 7 bases align to TRBD1. CDR3 length equals 14 residues. Germline V lookup: CDR1 SGHVS, CDR2 FNYEAQ. The junction had 6 bases not matched to a gene; V was cut back by 2 bases and J by 5 bases. The CDR3 DNA reads as TGTGCCAGCAGCTTATCAGGGGGAGTCGACGAGCAGTACTTC. Protein product: CASSLSGGVDEQYF.

The V call is TRBV24-1, the J call TRBJ2-5; weak D call: TRBD2 (6 bases). Germline values: CDR1 KGHDR, CDR2 SFDVKD. The CDR3 runs to 13 residues. The V and J ends lost 6 bases and 3 bases respectively, with 10 bases between them. The CDR3, as DNA: TGTGCCACCAGTTTATCGGGAGAAGAGACCCAGTACTTC. This gives the protein CATSLSGEETQYF.

This clonotype was seen repeatedly, ten times or more. V gene TRBV12-3 or TRBV12-4 combines with J gene TRBJ1-4, with D uncertain. The length of the CDR3 is 13 residues. The ends were cut back, 4 bases at V and 11 bases at J, with 14 bases in the middle. This CDR3 reads CASSSPSPGKLFF. The CDR3 DNA is TGTGCCAGCAGTTCCCCGAGCCCGGGGAAACTGTTTTTT.

This chain connects TRBV20-1 to TRBJ1-1; D call uncertain. Trimming removed 3 bases from V and 5 bases from J, with 16 bases in between. The CDR3 length is 14 residues. Germline values: CDR1 DFQATT, CDR2 SNEGSKA (reference sequence). CDR3 bases: TGCAGTGCTAGTCATACAAGAGGGCTGACTGAAGCTTTCTTT. Translated, it gives CSASHTRGLTEAFF.

The chain combines TRBV20-1 with TRBJ1-1, with D unresolved. Germline CDR1 DFQATT, CDR2 SNEGSKA (reference sequence). The CDR3 runs to 12 residues. V was shortened by 3 bases and J by 6 bases, with 11 bases between the two germline ends. This chain's CDR3 is CSASIGISEAFF. The CDR3 DNA reads as TGCAGTGCTAGCATTGGGATCTCTGAAGCTTTCTTT.

The V and J genes are TRBV7-9 and TRBJ1-5; D possibly corresponds to TRBD1 (5 bases). Deletions cut 5 bases from V and 5 bases from J, with 13 bases between. The length of the CDR3 is 14 residues. From germline, CDR1 is SEHNR and CDR2 FQNEAQ (reference sequence). CDR3 loop: CASSPGLGHQPQHF. The CDR3 DNA is TGTGCCAGCAGCCCGGGGTTGGGACATCAGCCCCAGCATTTT.

This clonotype was seen once. The rearrangement links TRBV5-4 to TRBJ2-4; possibly TRBD1 for D (5 bases). This CDR3 contains 17 residues. With 4 bases removed from V and 0 bases from J, the gap between germline ends came to 17 bases. Looked up from germline, CDR1 is SGHNT and CDR2 is YYREEE (reference sequence). The CDR3: CASSLGQGDLAKNIQYF. The DNA for the CDR3 is TGTGCCAGCAGCCTGGGTCAGGGTGACCTAGCCAAAAACATTCAGTACTTC.

This rearrangement joins TRBV4-2 to TRBJ2-5; D is possibly TRBD2 (6 bases). Between the trimmed V and J ends, which lost 0 bases and 1 base, there was a span of 15 bases. CDR1 and CDR2 from the germline V gene are LGHNA and YNFKEQ. This CDR3 has 17 residues. This CDR3 reads CASSQDNSLAAQETQYF. DNA for the CDR3: TGTGCCAGCAGCCAAGATAATTCGTTAGCGGCCCAAGAGACCCAGTACTTC.

V is TRBV5-1 and J is TRBJ1-1; 7 nucleotides agree with TRBD1. Germline values: CDR1 SGHRS, CDR2 YFSETQ. This CDR3 contains 13 residues. J was trimmed by 7 bases and V by 5 bases; bases with no gene match: 8. The CDR3 DNA reads TGCGCCAGCAGTTATGGGACAGCCTTTGAAGCTTTCTTT. Its translation is CASSYGTAFEAFF. Looking up the rest from reference TRBV5-1 and TRBJ1-1 gives the full variable domain: KAGVTQTPRYLIKTRGQQVTLSCSPISGHRSVSWYQQTPGQGLQFLFEYFSETQRNKGNFPGRFSGRQFSNSRSEMNVSTLELGDSALYLCASSYGTAFEAFFGQGTRLTVV.

This clonotype occurred many times. The rearrangement uses TRBV6-4 and TRBJ2-1, with D perhaps matching TRBD1 (10 bases). Germline assignment: CDR1 MRHNA and CDR2 SNTAGT. V was trimmed by 6 bases and J by 7 bases, leaving 37 bases between them. The length of the CDR3 is 21 residues. Here the CDR3 reads CASSPDPGQGIAGGPGNEQFF. CDR3 nucleotides: TGTGCCAGCAGCCCAGACCCGGGACAGGGGATTGCGGGAGGGCCGGGAAATGAGCAGTTCTTC.

The chain has TRBV18 and TRBJ2-1; 9 bases align to TRBD1. The J segment lost 10 bases and the V segment lost 7 bases, leaving 5 bases of the junction unmatched. Germline lookup yields CDR1 KGHSH and CDR2 LQKENI. The CDR3 loop spans 12 amino acids. This CDR3 is CASLSTGGEQFF. The CDR3 DNA reads TGTGCCAGCTTATCGACAGGGGGAGAGCAGTTCTTC.